A selection of T cell receptor beta chains follows, all from one sample in a study of blood T cell repertoires in COVID-19. Here immunoSEQ multiplex PCR was the method, and the copy in TCRdb shows in-frame clones only, minus some. The sample has about 160,000 clones; around four fifths are singletons. Sequenced input: PBMCs or T cells enriched from blood (not recorded which). These receptors came from a woman aged 50 to 65 who had recovered from COVID-19. CDR3s include the opening cysteine and the closing phenylalanine or tryptophan. The order of the fields is D gene, V gene, clone size, J gene, CDR3 DNA, CDR3 protein. A D gene is named only where the DNA matches it firmly. Only some rows state a clone size, as once, few, many or a class for expanded clones.

D gene: NA
V gene: TRBV7-3
clone size: NA
J gene: TRBJ2-6
CDR3 DNA: TGTGCCAGCTCTCCAGGGAGGAGTAAGGGCTCTGGGGCCAACGTCCTGACTTTC
CDR3 protein: CASSPGRSKGSGANVLTF

D gene: NA
V gene: TRBV19
clone size: NA
J gene: TRBJ2-6
CDR3 DNA: TGTGCCAGTAGTATCCAATCTGGGGCCAACGTCCTGACTTTC
CDR3 protein: CASSIQSGANVLTF

D gene: NA
V gene: TRBV7-9
clone size: NA
J gene: TRBJ1-4
CDR3 DNA: TGTGCCAGCAGCTCGGGGGGTTTAGGAGGCATTGAAAAACTGTTTTTT
CDR3 protein: CASSSGGLGGIEKLFF

D gene: NA
V gene: TRBV18
clone size: NA
J gene: TRBJ1-2
CDR3 DNA: TGTGCCAGCTCACCACCGGAGGGCCCTTTGGAAGGCTACACCTTC
CDR3 protein: CASSPPEGPLEGYTF

D gene: NA
V gene: TRBV7-2
clone size: few
J gene: TRBJ2-1
CDR3 DNA: TGTGCCAGCAGCTTATCCGGGGCCAGGGGTGAGCAGTTCTTC
CDR3 protein: CASSLSGARGEQFF

D gene: NA
V gene: TRBV5-5
clone size: NA
J gene: TRBJ1-2
CDR3 DNA: TGTGCCAGCAGCTTGACAGTAGACAATCCCTATGGCTACACCTTC
CDR3 protein: CASSLTVDNPYGYTF

D gene: NA
V gene: TRBV6-1
clone size: NA
J gene: TRBJ1-6
CDR3 DNA: TGTGCCAGCAGTGAAAACCTGGACTTACATTCACCCCTCCACTTT
CDR3 protein: CASSENLDLHSPLHF

D gene: TRBD1
V gene: TRBV7-9
clone size: NA
J gene: TRBJ2-5
CDR3 DNA: TGTGCCAGCAGGAAGATGAGTAGCGACAGGGAAGGAGAGACCCAGTACTTC
CDR3 protein: CASRKMSSDREGETQYF

D gene: NA
V gene: TRBV7-3
clone size: NA
J gene: TRBJ2-1
CDR3 DNA: TGTGCCAGCAGCCCCCGGGACTTTAACAATGAGCAGTTCTTC
CDR3 protein: CASSPRDFNNEQFF

D gene: NA
V gene: TRBV19
clone size: NA
J gene: TRBJ2-3
CDR3 DNA: TGTGCCAGTACTGCGGGATTGCGCACAGATACGCAGTATTTT
CDR3 protein: CASTAGLRTDTQYF

D gene: NA
V gene: TRBV4-3
clone size: NA
J gene: TRBJ2-2
CDR3 DNA: TGCGCCAGCAGCCAAGAGAGCGGTCGAGGGTATGGTAACACCGGGGAGCTGTTTTTT
CDR3 protein: CASSQESGRGYGNTGELFF

D gene: NA
V gene: TRBV29-1
clone size: NA
J gene: TRBJ1-2
CDR3 DNA: TGCAGCGGACAGGAGGCCTATGGCTACACCTTC
CDR3 protein: CSGQEAYGYTF

D gene: NA
V gene: TRBV5-1
clone size: NA
J gene: TRBJ1-2
CDR3 DNA: TGCGCCAGCAGCTTGCTAAGTCACGACTATGGCTACACCTTC
CDR3 protein: CASSLLSHDYGYTF

D gene: NA
V gene: TRBV10-3
clone size: NA
J gene: TRBJ1-4
CDR3 DNA: TGTGCCATCAGAGACTCTCAGAATGAAAAACTGTTTTTT
CDR3 protein: CAIRDSQNEKLFF

D gene: NA
V gene: TRBV7-8
clone size: NA
J gene: TRBJ2-7
CDR3 DNA: TGTGCCAGCGGGTCCAGCGTTCTGATATACGAGCAGTACTTC
CDR3 protein: CASGSSVLIYEQYF

D gene: NA
V gene: TRBV11-2
clone size: NA
J gene: TRBJ1-1
CDR3 DNA: TGTGCCAGCAGTCTTAACACTGAAGCTTTCTTT
CDR3 protein: CASSLNTEAFF

D gene: NA
V gene: TRBV28
clone size: NA
J gene: TRBJ2-3
CDR3 DNA: TGTGCCACCGCCCTAGATTGGGGCACAGATACGCAGTATTTT
CDR3 protein: CATALDWGTDTQYF

D gene: NA
V gene: TRBV12-5
clone size: NA
J gene: TRBJ2-1
CDR3 DNA: TGTGCTAGTGGTTTGTCTTACAATGAGCAGTTCTTC
CDR3 protein: CASGLSYNEQFF

D gene: NA
V gene: TRBV4-1
clone size: NA
J gene: TRBJ1-1
CDR3 DNA: TGCGCCAGCAGCCAAGTCGAAGGGAGGGGAGGAGCTTTCTTT
CDR3 protein: CASSQVEGRGGAFF

D gene: TRBD1
V gene: TRBV23-1
clone size: NA
J gene: TRBJ2-5
CDR3 DNA: TGCGCCAGCAGTCAAGCAAAGGACAGGGGGGCCCAGTACTTC
CDR3 protein: CASSQAKDRGAQYF

D gene: NA
V gene: TRBV18
clone size: once
J gene: TRBJ2-2
CDR3 DNA: TGTGCCAGCTCACTAGCCGACGGACAGACCTCCGGGGAGCTGTTTTTT
CDR3 protein: CASSLADGQTSGELFF

D gene: TRBD2
V gene: TRBV12-5
clone size: once
J gene: TRBJ2-1
CDR3 DNA: TGTGCTAGTGGTCCTGTTAGCGGGGGTGACACTGACTACAATGAGCAGTTCTTC
CDR3 protein: CASGPVSGGDTDYNEQFF

D gene: TRBD2
V gene: TRBV28
clone size: once
J gene: TRBJ2-7
CDR3 DNA: TGTGCCAGCAGCATTAGCGGGAGGCTCAGGAACGAGCAGTACTTC
CDR3 protein: CASSISGRLRNEQYF

D gene: NA
V gene: TRBV9
clone size: NA
J gene: TRBJ2-3
CDR3 DNA: TGTGCCAGCCGGGATACGCAGTATTTT
CDR3 protein: CASRDTQYF

D gene: TRBD1
V gene: TRBV9
clone size: few
J gene: TRBJ1-2
CDR3 DNA: TGTGCCAGCAGCTACAGCCAGACAGGGAACTATGGCTACACCTTC
CDR3 protein: CASSYSQTGNYGYTF

D gene: TRBD1
V gene: TRBV2
clone size: NA
J gene: TRBJ2-3
CDR3 DNA: TGTGCCAGCAGGGGCGGACAGGGGAGCACAGATACGCAGTATTTT
CDR3 protein: CASRGGQGSTDTQYF

D gene: TRBD2
V gene: TRBV2
clone size: NA
J gene: TRBJ2-5
CDR3 DNA: TGTGCCAGCAGAACCGGACTAGCCATAATAGAGACCCAGTACTTC
CDR3 protein: CASRTGLAIIETQYF

D gene: NA
V gene: TRBV5-1
clone size: few
J gene: TRBJ1-4
CDR3 DNA: TGCGCCAGCAGTAGGTCGGGGAGTAAGGAAAAACTGTTTTTT
CDR3 protein: CASSRSGSKEKLFF

D gene: TRBD2
V gene: TRBV9
clone size: NA
J gene: TRBJ2-1
CDR3 DNA: TGTGCCAGCAGCGTAGTTCGAACCTTAGCGGGAGAGCAGTTCTTC
CDR3 protein: CASSVVRTLAGEQFF

D gene: NA
V gene: TRBV3-1/TRBV3-2
clone size: NA
J gene: TRBJ1-6
CDR3 DNA: TGTGCCAGCAGCCCGTTTGGGGGGGGCGAATCACCCCTCCACTTT
CDR3 protein: CASSPFGGGESPLHF

D gene: NA
V gene: TRBV10-3
clone size: NA
J gene: TRBJ2-7
CDR3 DNA: TGTGCCATCAACGACGGGTCCTACGAGCAGTACTTC
CDR3 protein: CAINDGSYEQYF

D gene: NA
V gene: TRBV9
clone size: NA
J gene: TRBJ2-1
CDR3 DNA: TGTGCCAGCAGCGTAGTCGGGCAGGGGCGCGAGCAGTTCTTC
CDR3 protein: CASSVVGQGREQFF

D gene: NA
V gene: TRBV7-2
clone size: few
J gene: TRBJ1-5
CDR3 DNA: TGTGCCAGCAGCCAGGGAGGGGGAAATCAGCCCCAGCATTTT
CDR3 protein: CASSQGGGNQPQHF

D gene: NA
V gene: TRBV4-2
clone size: NA
J gene: TRBJ2-7
CDR3 DNA: TGTGCCAGCAGCCAAGACCCCGGGACTGCTGAAGAGCAGTACTTC
CDR3 protein: CASSQDPGTAEEQYF

D gene: NA
V gene: TRBV28
clone size: NA
J gene: TRBJ1-6
CDR3 DNA: TGTGCCAGCAGTTCAATCCTGAGTAATTCACCCCTCCACTTT
CDR3 protein: CASSSILSNSPLHF

D gene: TRBD2
V gene: TRBV9
clone size: NA
J gene: TRBJ2-7
CDR3 DNA: TGTGCCAGCAGCGTAGGGCCTGAGTCGGGGGGAGGCGAGCAGTACTTC
CDR3 protein: CASSVGPESGGGEQYF

D gene: NA
V gene: TRBV18
clone size: NA
J gene: TRBJ2-5
CDR3 DNA: TGTGCCAGCTCACCATTTGAACAGGGAGTTAGCAGAGAGACCCAGTACTTC
CDR3 protein: CASSPFEQGVSRETQYF

D gene: TRBD2
V gene: TRBV9
clone size: NA
J gene: TRBJ2-3
CDR3 DNA: TGTGCCAGCAGCGTAGCTCCTAGCGGAATCACAGATACGCAGTATTTT
CDR3 protein: CASSVAPSGITDTQYF

D gene: TRBD1
V gene: TRBV9
clone size: NA
J gene: TRBJ2-5
CDR3 DNA: TGTGCCAGCAGCCCATACTCTGGACAGGGGGGTTTGGAGACCCAGTACTTC
CDR3 protein: CASSPYSGQGGLETQYF

D gene: NA
V gene: TRBV14
clone size: NA
J gene: TRBJ1-1
CDR3 DNA: TGTGCCAGCAGCCAAGAAAGCACGAGCCGGGAAGCTTTCTTT
CDR3 protein: CASSQESTSREAFF

D gene: NA
V gene: TRBV4-1
clone size: NA
J gene: TRBJ2-5
CDR3 DNA: TGCGCCAGCAGCCAAGATCGACTTCAAGAGACCCAGTACTTC
CDR3 protein: CASSQDRLQETQYF

D gene: TRBD1
V gene: TRBV7-3
clone size: NA
J gene: TRBJ2-2
CDR3 DNA: TGTGCCAGCAGCTACAGGGGAAACACCGGGGAGCTGTTTTTT
CDR3 protein: CASSYRGNTGELFF

D gene: TRBD2
V gene: TRBV4-2
clone size: NA
J gene: TRBJ2-3
CDR3 DNA: TGTGCCAGCAGCCAACCCGGACTAGCGGGAGATACGCAGTATTTT
CDR3 protein: CASSQPGLAGDTQYF